The T cell receptor (beta chain) described here comes from a study of OX40 agonist ivuxolimab in advanced cancers. Sequencing used immunoSEQ multiplex PCR; TCRdb keeps in-frame clones, though not all of them. The sample lists approximately 87,000 clones; just over 85% were seen once. CDR3 size: 13 residues. V lost 2 bases and J 5 bases, leaving 9 bases between the germline ends. Per the germline V gene, CDR1 is SGHTA and CDR2 is FQGNSA. This clone was observed once. The clonotype was recovered from an adult with an advanced solid tumor such as melanoma, head and neck, liver or kidney cancer. This sample comprised CD4+ or CD8+ T cells sorted from blood, obtained in a trial of the OX40 agonist ivuxolimab. The chain carries TRBV7-2 and TRBJ2-5; D gene uncertain. Written as DNA, the CDR3 is TGTGCCAGCAGCTTAAGCAATCTGGAGACCCAGTACTTC. Translated: CASSLSNLETQYF.